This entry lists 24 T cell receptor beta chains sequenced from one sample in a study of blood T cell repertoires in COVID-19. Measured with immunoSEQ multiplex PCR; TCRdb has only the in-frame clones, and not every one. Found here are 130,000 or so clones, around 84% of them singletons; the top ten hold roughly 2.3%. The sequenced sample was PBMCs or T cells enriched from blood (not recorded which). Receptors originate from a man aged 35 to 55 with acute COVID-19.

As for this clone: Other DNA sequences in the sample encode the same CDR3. CDR3 sequence (DNA): TGTGCCAGCAGCTTGTCAGCGGGAAGGGGCGGGGAGCTGTTTTTT. This encodes CASSLSAGRGGELFF. The genes are TRBV11-3 and TRBJ2-2; 7 bases are shared with TRBD2. Unmatched junction bases numbered 8, after V lost 3 bases and J lost 7 bases. Per germline, CDR1 SGHNT and CDR2 YENEEA. The CDR3 is 15 amino acids.

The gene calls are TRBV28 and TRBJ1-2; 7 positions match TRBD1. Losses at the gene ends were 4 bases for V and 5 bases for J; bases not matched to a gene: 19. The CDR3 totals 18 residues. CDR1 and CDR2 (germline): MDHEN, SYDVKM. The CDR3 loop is CASSSLWDSETKGYGYTF. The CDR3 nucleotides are TGTGCCAGCAGTTCCCTCTGGGACAGCGAAACTAAGGGATATGGCTACACCTTC.

CDR3 region: CASSPEGRGPYEQYF. The CDR3 DNA sequence: TGTGCCAGCAGCCCAGAAGGCAGGGGCCCCTACGAGCAGTACTTC. The chain combines TRBV7-3 with TRBJ2-7; tentatively, D is TRBD1 (6 bases). There are 15 residues in the CDR3. In germline, CDR1 is SGHTA, CDR2 FQGTGA. Trimming pared 5 bases from V and 2 bases from J, leaving 16 bases between. Based on the CDR3 plus reference TRBV7-3 and TRBJ2-7, the full variable domain is GAGVSQTPSNKVTEKGKYVELRCDPISGHTALYWYRQSLGQGPEFLIYFQGTGAADDSGLPNDRFFAVRPEGSVSTLKIQRTERGDSAVYLCASSPEGRGPYEQYFGPGTRLTVT.

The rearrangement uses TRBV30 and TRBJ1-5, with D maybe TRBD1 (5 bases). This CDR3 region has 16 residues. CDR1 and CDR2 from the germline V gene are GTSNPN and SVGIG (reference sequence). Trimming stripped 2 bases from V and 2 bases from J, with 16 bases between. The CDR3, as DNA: TGTGCCTGGAGTCTCTCTGGGGCAGGCGGCAATCAGCCCCAGCATTTT. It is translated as CAWSLSGAGGNQPQHF.

The CDR3: CASSTGTSGTDTQYF. DNA of the CDR3: TGTGCCAGCAGCACCGGGACTAGCGGGACAGATACGCAGTATTTT. V usage is TRBV3-1 (or the pseudogene TRBV3-2) and J usage is TRBJ2-3, with 12 nucleotides matching TRBD2. The length of the CDR3 is 15 residues. Losses at the gene ends were 5 bases for V and 3 bases for J; bases not matched to a gene: 3. Germline V gene lookup returns CDR1 LGHDT and CDR2 YNNKEL (reference sequence).

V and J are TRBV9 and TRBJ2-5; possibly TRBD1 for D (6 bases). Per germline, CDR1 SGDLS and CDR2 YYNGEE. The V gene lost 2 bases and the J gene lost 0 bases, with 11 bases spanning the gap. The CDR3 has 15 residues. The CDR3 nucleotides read TGTGCCAGCAGCGTTGAGTGGGGGCACCAAGAGACCCAGTACTTC. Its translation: CASSVEWGHQETQYF.

Written as DNA, the CDR3 is TGTGCCAGCAGCCAGGGGACTAGCGACCTAAACATTCAGTACTTC. This gives the protein CASSQGTSDLNIQYF. J is TRBJ2-4 and V is TRBV3-1 (or the pseudogene TRBV3-2); 10 bases are a match to TRBD2. The CDR3 extends over 15 amino acids. Germline V gene data show CDR1 as LGHDT and CDR2 as YNNKEL (reference sequence). V shed 3 bases and J 6 bases; nucleotides not matched to a gene: 5.

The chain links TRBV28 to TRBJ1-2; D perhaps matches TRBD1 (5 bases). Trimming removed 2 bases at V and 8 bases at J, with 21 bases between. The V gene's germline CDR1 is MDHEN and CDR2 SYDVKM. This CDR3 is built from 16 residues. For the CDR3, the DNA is TGTGCCAGCAGTTTAGGGTTCGGGCGAGAAAGGGGCGGCTACACCTTC. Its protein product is CASSLGFGRERGGYTF.

CDR3 sequence reads: CAWGLEGANSPLHF. The CDR3 region has the DNA TGTGCCTGGGGATTGGAGGGTGCAAATTCACCCCTCCACTTT. This rearrangement joins TRBV30 to TRBJ1-6; D is unclear. The CDR3 runs 14 residues. The germline V gene encodes CDR1 GTSNPN and CDR2 SVGIG (reference sequence). Trimming stripped 5 bases from V and 7 bases from J, with 15 bases between. The variable domain in full, completed from reference TRBV30 and TRBJ1-6, reads SQTIHQWPATLVQPVGSPLSLECTVEGTSNPNLYWYRQAAGRGLQLLFYSVGIGQISSEVPQNLSASRPQDRQFILSSKKLLLSDSGFYLCAWGLEGANSPLHFGNGTRLTVT.

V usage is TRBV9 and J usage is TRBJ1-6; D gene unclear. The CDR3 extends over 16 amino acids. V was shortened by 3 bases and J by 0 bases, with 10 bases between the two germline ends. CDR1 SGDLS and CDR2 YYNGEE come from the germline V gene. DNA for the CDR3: TGTGCCAGCAGCGCCGACGGGAGCTCCTATAATTCACCCCTCCACTTT. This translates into CASSADGSSYNSPLHF.

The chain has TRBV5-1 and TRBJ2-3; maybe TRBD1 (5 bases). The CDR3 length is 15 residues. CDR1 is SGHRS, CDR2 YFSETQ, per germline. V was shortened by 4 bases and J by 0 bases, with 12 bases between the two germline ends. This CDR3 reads CASSPLGESTDTQYF. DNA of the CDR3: TGCGCCAGCAGCCCGCTAGGGGAAAGCACAGATACGCAGTATTTT.

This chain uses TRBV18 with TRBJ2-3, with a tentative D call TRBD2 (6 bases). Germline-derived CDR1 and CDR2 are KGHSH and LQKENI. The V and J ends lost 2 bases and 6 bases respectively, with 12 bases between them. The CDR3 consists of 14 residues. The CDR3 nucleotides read TGTGCCAGCTCACCAGGGACTTCAGGGGATACGCAGTATTTT. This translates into CASSPGTSGDTQYF.

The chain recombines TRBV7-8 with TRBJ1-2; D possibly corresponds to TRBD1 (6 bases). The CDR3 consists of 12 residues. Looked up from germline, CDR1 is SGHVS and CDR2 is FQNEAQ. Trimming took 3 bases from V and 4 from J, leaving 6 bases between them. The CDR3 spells CASSLDSYGYTF. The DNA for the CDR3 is TGTGCCAGCAGCTTGGACAGCTATGGCTACACCTTC.

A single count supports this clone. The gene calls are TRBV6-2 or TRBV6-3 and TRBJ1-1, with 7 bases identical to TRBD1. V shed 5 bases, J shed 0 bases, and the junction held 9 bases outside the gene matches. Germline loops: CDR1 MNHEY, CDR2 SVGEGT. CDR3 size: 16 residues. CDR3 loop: CASSTLGTVMNTEAFF. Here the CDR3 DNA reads TGTGCCAGCAGTACCCTCGGGACAGTTATGAACACTGAAGCTTTCTTT.

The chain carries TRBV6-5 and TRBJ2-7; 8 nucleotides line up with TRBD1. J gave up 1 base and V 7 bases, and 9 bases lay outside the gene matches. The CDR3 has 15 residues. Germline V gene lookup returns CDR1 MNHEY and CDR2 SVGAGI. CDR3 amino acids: CASNPMRTGSYEQYF. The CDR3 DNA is TGTGCCAGCAACCCGATGAGGACAGGGTCCTACGAGCAGTACTTC.

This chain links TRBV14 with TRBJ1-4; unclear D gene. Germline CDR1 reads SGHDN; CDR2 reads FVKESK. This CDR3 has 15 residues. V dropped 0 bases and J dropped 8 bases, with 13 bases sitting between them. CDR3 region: CASSQERTSKEKLFF. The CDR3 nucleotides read TGTGCCAGCAGCCAAGAAAGGACTTCAAAGGAAAAACTGTTTTTT.

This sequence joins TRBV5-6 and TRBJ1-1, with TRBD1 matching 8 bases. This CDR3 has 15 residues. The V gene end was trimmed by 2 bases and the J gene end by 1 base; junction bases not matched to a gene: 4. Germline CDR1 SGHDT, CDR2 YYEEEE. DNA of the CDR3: TGTGCCAGCAGCTTCCCAGGGGGCCGGAACACTGAAGCTTTCTTT. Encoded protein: CASSFPGGRNTEAFF.

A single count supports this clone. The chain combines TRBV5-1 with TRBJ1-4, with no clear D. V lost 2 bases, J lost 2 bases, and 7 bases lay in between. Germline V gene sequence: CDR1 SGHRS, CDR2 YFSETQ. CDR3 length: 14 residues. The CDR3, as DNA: TGCGCCAGCAGCTTAAATCCGACTAATGAAAAACTGTTTTTT. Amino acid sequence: CASSLNPTNEKLFF.

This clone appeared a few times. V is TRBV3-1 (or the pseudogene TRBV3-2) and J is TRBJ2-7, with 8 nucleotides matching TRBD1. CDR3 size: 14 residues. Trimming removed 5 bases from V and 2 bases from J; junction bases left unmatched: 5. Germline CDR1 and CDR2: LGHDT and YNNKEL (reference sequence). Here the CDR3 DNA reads TGTGCCAGCAGCTTATGGGACAGGCCCTACGAGCAGTACTTC. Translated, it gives CASSLWDRPYEQYF.

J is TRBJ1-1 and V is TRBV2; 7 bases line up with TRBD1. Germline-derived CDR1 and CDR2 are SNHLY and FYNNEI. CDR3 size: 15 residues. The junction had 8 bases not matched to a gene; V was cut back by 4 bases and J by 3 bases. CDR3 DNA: TGTGCCAGCAGTGTCCGGACAGGTAGGGACACTGAAGCTTTCTTT. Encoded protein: CASSVRTGRDTEAFF.

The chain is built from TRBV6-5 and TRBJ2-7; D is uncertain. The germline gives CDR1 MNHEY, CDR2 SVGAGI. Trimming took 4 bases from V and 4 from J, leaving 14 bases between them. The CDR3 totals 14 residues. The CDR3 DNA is TGTGCCAGCAGTTCCTTACGCGACTCTTACGAGCAGTACTTC. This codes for CASSSLRDSYEQYF.

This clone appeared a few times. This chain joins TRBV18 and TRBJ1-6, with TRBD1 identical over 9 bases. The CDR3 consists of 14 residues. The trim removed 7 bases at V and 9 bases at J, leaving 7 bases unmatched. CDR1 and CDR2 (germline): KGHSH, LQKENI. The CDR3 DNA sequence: TGTGCCAGCTGTTACAGGGGGCAAGGTTCACCCCTCCACTTT. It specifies CASCYRGQGSPLHF.

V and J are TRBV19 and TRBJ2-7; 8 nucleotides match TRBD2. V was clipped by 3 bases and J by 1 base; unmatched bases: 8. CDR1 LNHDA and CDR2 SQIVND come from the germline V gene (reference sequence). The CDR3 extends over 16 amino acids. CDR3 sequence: CASSIEASGLSYEQYF. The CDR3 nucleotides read TGTGCCAGTAGTATCGAAGCTAGCGGGCTATCCTACGAGCAGTACTTC.

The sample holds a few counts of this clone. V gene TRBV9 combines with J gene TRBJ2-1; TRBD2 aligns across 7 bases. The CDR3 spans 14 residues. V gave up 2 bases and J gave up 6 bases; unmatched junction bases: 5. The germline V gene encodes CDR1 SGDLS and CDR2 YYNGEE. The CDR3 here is CASSVGLAANEQFF. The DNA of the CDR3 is TGTGCCAGCAGCGTCGGCCTAGCGGCCAATGAGCAGTTCTTC.